The 7 T cell receptor beta chains presented below share a single source sample, sequenced in a study of shared clonotypes between healthy human individuals. Assay: immunoSEQ multiplex PCR; the TCRdb copy retains only in-frame clones and omits some. The repertoire consists of some 1,400,000 clones, with approximately 96% occurring once and the leading ten covering roughly 1.1%. Sequenced material: naive CD4+ T cells sorted from blood. Subset: CD45RA+ positively selected. Receptor source: a man aged 25-45 years in good health.

The chain's CDR3 is CASSLDGMNEQFF. The DNA for the CDR3 is TGTGCCAGCAGCCTGGATGGGATGAATGAGCAGTTCTTC. The chain combines TRBV7-7 with TRBJ2-1; D unclear. CDR3 length: 13 residues. Trimming stripped 5 bases from V and 7 bases from J, with 12 bases between. CDR1 SSHAT and CDR2 FNYEAQ come from the germline V gene (reference sequence).

For this clone: Different DNA sequences within this sample yield the same CDR3. The chain links TRBV18 to TRBJ2-5; TRBD1 matches at 12 bases. The CDR3 consists of 15 residues. Germline V gives CDR1 KGHSH, CDR2 LQKENI. J was trimmed by 4 bases and V by 6 bases; bases with no gene match: 6. Written as DNA, the CDR3 is TGTGCCAGCTCTCCGGGACAGGGGGCCGGAGAGACCCAGTACTTC. Amino acids: CASSPGQGAGETQYF.

The chain couples TRBV4-2 to TRBJ2-1; 9 bases are shared with TRBD2. This CDR3 region has 16 residues. CDR1 LGHNA and CDR2 YNFKEQ come from the germline V gene. J lost 10 bases, V lost 0 bases, and 10 bases had no gene match. CDR3 in amino acids: CASSQEGGRASGEQFF. DNA for the CDR3: TGTGCCAGCAGCCAAGAGGGCGGGAGGGCCTCGGGCGAGCAGTTCTTC.

This clone was detected once. The chain combines TRBV9 with TRBJ2-3; 12 nucleotides agree with TRBD2. J was trimmed by 0 bases and V by 4 bases; bases with no gene match: 6. The germline V gene encodes CDR1 SGDLS and CDR2 YYNGEE. The CDR3 is 17 amino acids. Written as DNA, the CDR3 is TGTGCCAGCAGCCGCCTAGCGGGAGGGCCTAGCACAGATACGCAGTATTTT. Its translation is CASSRLAGGPSTDTQYF.

J is TRBJ2-7 and V is TRBV28, with a weak D call TRBD1 (6 bases). Trimming removed 0 bases from V and 5 bases from J, with 11 bases in between. Germline V lookup: CDR1 MDHEN, CDR2 SYDVKM. The length of the CDR3 is 14 residues. The CDR3 protein is CASSLWTGFNEQYF. DNA for the CDR3: TGTGCCAGCAGTTTATGGACAGGTTTCAACGAGCAGTACTTC.

This clone turned up a few times. V usage is TRBV28 and J usage is TRBJ1-1; possibly TRBD1 for D (6 bases). The CDR3 is 13 amino acids. The germline V gene encodes CDR1 MDHEN and CDR2 SYDVKM. Between the trimmed V and J ends, which lost 6 bases and 8 bases, there was a span of 16 bases. The CDR3 here is CASSQIGTSEAFF. The CDR3 DNA reads TGTGCCAGCAGCCAAATTGGGACAAGCGAAGCTTTCTTT.

This clone has a single count. The J gene is TRBJ1-5, the V gene TRBV18; the D gene is possibly TRBD1 (5 bases). The CDR3 has 14 amino acids. V lost 3 bases and J lost 4, with 10 bases in between. Germline CDR1 and CDR2: KGHSH and LQKENI. As DNA, the CDR3 is TGTGCCAGCTCACCGGGGGACCAAAATCAGCCCCAGCATTTT. Its protein product is CASSPGDQNQPQHF.